This T cell receptor (beta chain) originates from a study of Ad26.COV2.S vaccination and SARS-CoV-2 variants. Study-wide context: Recipients of Ad26.COV2.S got it intramuscularly, once or twice 56 days apart.

A remark on this clone: Its antigen is still unknown.

Treatment denoted: around 19 received Ad26.COV2.S at low or high dose, single or two shots; about 5 received placebo; per-sample allocation not given. Collection of samples fell on day 63 after the first vaccine or placebo injection. Overall study findings and caveats: Vaccine recipients had higher spike-specific TCR breadth than placebo recipients.

Germline CDR1 SGHRS, CDR2 YFSETQ. The CDR3 runs 16 residues. The ends were cut back, 4 bases at V and 3 bases at J, with 16 bases in the middle. This table comes from immunoSEQ multiplex PCR, and its TCRdb copy is limited to in-frame clones, with some not included. The repertoire holds about 350,000 clones, around 84% seen once, with 3.3% in the top ten. Sequences were derived from peripheral blood, sampled in a trial of Ad26.COV2.S vaccine versus placebo. The TCR sequence derives from a person between 18 and 65 years old who received the Ad26.COV2.S COVID-19 vaccine or a placebo. V gene TRBV5-1 combines with J gene TRBJ1-4; possible D gene TRBD1, 6 bases. The CDR3 sequence is CASSSTGMRANEKLFF. CDR3 coding DNA: TGCGCCAGCAGCAGTACAGGGATGCGAGCTAATGAAAAACTGTTTTTT.